This T cell receptor beta chain was captured by sequencing in a study of beta chain features in type 1 diabetes. The whole isolated RNA underwent reverse transcription, so sequencing captured expressed TCRB transcripts. The table came from immunoSEQ multiplex PCR; TCRdb's copy has only in-frame clones and leaves some out. The sample contains 40,000 or so clones, roughly 70% of which appear only once. This clone was detected a few times. Its cognate antigen is unknown. Study results and limitations: Type 1 diabetes patients showed fewer insertions and more deletions at VDJ junctions. TCRB CDR3s were moderately but significantly shorter in Type 1 diabetes patients in all four CD4+ subsets.

Germline V gene data show CDR1 as SGHNT and CDR2 as YENEEA. The V and J ends lost 3 bases and 1 base respectively, with 8 bases between them. The CDR3 spans 14 residues. The chain joins TRBV11-3 to TRBJ2-3, with D hard to call. The sequence was collected from a woman between 18 and 29 years old with type 1 diabetes. What was sequenced was Tregs from blood. This CDR3 reads CASSFAERTDTQYF. The CDR3, as DNA: TGTGCCAGCAGCTTCGCGGAACGCACAGATACGCAGTATTTT.